This T cell receptor beta chain stems from a study of CD8 T cells in Susac syndrome. Study-level results: An acknowledgment was made by the study that its TCR sequencing and HLA analysis involved relatively few individuals.

Concerning this clonotype itself: Its antigen is not identified.

The germline V gene has CDR1 DFQATT and CDR2 SNEGSKA (reference sequence). V lost 4 bases, J lost 2 bases, and 7 bases stayed unmatched. The CDR3 is 14 residues long. While serving as controls, healthy donors were matched for age and sex. An input of roughly 0.45 to 1 ug of RNA was subjected to reverse transcription using random hexamers. Amplification of TCR beta CDR3 used immunoSEQ multiplex PCR across 54 Vbeta and 13 Jbeta. In TCRdb, the immunoSEQ multiplex PCR reads were re-called with MiXCR into one record per CDR3 protein. The sample lists more than 150,000 distinct CDR3 sequences; 90% to 95% were seen once.

Sequenced input: CD4+ T cells from PBMCs. The chain has TRBV20-1 and TRBJ2-5; 7 bases are shared with TRBD1. The sequence derives from a human donor in good health. The CDR3 sequence is CSAKDRTGQETQYF. The CDR3 region has the DNA TGCAGTGCTAAGGACAGGACAGGTCAAGAGACCCAGTACTTC.